The present T cell receptor beta chain was sequenced within a study of regulatory T cells in long-lasting Graves disease. General study results and limits: Newly diagnosed disease favored TRBV20-1 and TRBJ2-1 over persistent disease.

This sample's time point: newly diagnosed GD, antithyroid drugs for less than 3 months. RNA from PBMCs was the source of the TCR library. Criteria from the American Thyroid Association guidelines were applied to diagnose Graves' disease. Assembly of TCR beta libraries relied on iRepertoire HTBI primers together with Arm-PCR of CDR3 regions. A single record per CDR3 protein comes from TCRdb applying MiXCR to the multiplex PCR reads. The repertoire holds 520,000 or so distinct CDR3 sequences, with about 11% as singletons. V lost 4 bases, J lost 4 bases, and 10 bases lay in between. The length of the CDR3 is 13 residues. Germline assignment: CDR1 MDHEN and CDR2 SYDVKM. This clonotype was counted at least ten times. Antigen specificity is unknown. Separately, the same data were catalogued under a study of T cells in Graves' hyperthyroidism and ophthalmopathy.

This chain connects TRBV28 to TRBJ1-2, with a possible D match to TRBD1 (6 bases). The input for sequencing was peripheral blood mononuclear cells (PBMCs), taken at new diagnosis, from a patient treated with antithyroid drugs. This clonotype was sampled from a woman aged 25 to 39 with Graves disease. In DNA, the CDR3 is TGTGCCAGCAGTTCCACGACAGGCTATGGCTACACCTTC. This encodes CASSSTTGYGYTF.